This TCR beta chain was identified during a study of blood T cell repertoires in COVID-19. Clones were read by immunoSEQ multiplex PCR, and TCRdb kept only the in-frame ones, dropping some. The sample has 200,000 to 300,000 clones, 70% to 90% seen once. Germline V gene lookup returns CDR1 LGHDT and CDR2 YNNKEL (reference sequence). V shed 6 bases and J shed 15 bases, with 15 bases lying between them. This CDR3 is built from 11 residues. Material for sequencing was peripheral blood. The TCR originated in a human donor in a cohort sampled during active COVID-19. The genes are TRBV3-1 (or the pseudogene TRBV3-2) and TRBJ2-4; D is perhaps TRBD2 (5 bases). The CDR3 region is CASRLEGPLYF. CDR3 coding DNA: TGTGCCAGCAGGCTCGAGGGCCCCCTGTACTTC.